This T cell receptor (beta chain) was identified during a study of early T cells in non-severe SARS-CoV-2 infection. Study context: Alpha and beta chains were unpaired, from unsorted whole-blood bulk RNA. Findings and limits, study-wide: Sequences matched to VDJdb favored anti-spike CD8 responses, while private and CD4 specificities were missed.

Concerning this clonotype: Its specificity is unknown.

Individual cDNA molecules each received unique molecular identifiers attached to them. TCRdb re-analysed the 5' RACE reads in MiXCR, keeping a single row per CDR3 protein. The table lists just over 60,000 distinct CDR3 sequences, approximately 9% of them singletons. V dropped 3 bases and J dropped 2; count of bases not matched to a gene: 5. Germline lookup yields CDR1 SGHNT and CDR2 YYREEE (reference sequence). The CDR3 contains 14 residues. The V call is TRBV5-4, the J call TRBJ2-7; 7 nucleotides match TRBD1. Sample: whole blood. This TCR came from an adult who was a healthcare worker with PCR-confirmed SARS-CoV-2 infection or an uninfected control (not recorded which). The CDR3 spells CASSSRDSPYEQYV. The CDR3 region has the DNA TGTGCCAGCAGCTCCCGGGACAGCCCCTACGAGCAGTACGTC.